Below, 4 T cell receptor beta chains from the same sample are listed, as sequenced in a study of blood T cell repertoires in COVID-19. Assay used: immunoSEQ multiplex PCR; TCRdb lists only in-frame clones, some missing. The sample includes 200,000 or so clones, about four fifths seen only once; the top ten take 2% to 2.5%. Sequencing used peripheral blood. The origin of the receptors is a woman aged 60 to 75 with acute or convalescent COVID-19.

The chain couples TRBV9 to TRBJ1-2; D is possibly TRBD1 (5 bases). Trimming took off 4 bases at V and 4 bases at J, with 14 bases between the two ends. The CDR3 length is 14 residues. Germline-derived CDR1 and CDR2 are SGDLS and YYNGEE. The CDR3 is CASSPKGMGYGYTF. The CDR3 DNA is TGTGCCAGCAGCCCCAAGGGGATGGGCTATGGCTACACCTTC.

The CDR3 bases are TGTGCCAGCAGTGGAACAGGGCCTCTCAATGAGCAGTTCTTC. Its translation: CASSGTGPLNEQFF. The rearrangement uses TRBV25-1 and TRBJ2-1; possibly TRBD1 for D (6 bases). CDR3 size: 14 residues. Trimming cost V 4 bases and J 6 bases, with 13 bases left between them. Germline CDR1 MGHDK, CDR2 SYGVNS.

V gene TRBV5-1 combines with J gene TRBJ1-1; 7 bases are shared with TRBD1. This CDR3 spans 13 amino acids. V trimming: 4 bases; J trimming: 3 bases; junction bases outside the gene matches: 3. Germline-derived CDR1 and CDR2 are SGHRS and YFSETQ. For the CDR3, the DNA is TGCGCCAGCAGCGTAGACAGGGACACTGAAGCTTTCTTT. Protein: CASSVDRDTEAFF. Complete variable domain (other parts from reference TRBV5-1 and TRBJ1-1): KAGVTQTPRYLIKTRGQQVTLSCSPISGHRSVSWYQQTPGQGLQFLFEYFSETQRNKGNFPGRFSGRQFSNSRSEMNVSTLELGDSALYLCASSVDRDTEAFFGQGTRLTVV.

The rearrangement joins TRBV7-3 to TRBJ2-7; the match to TRBD2 covers 8 bases. Trimming cost V 2 bases and J 5 bases; bases outside gene matches: 5. Germline assignment: CDR1 SGHTA and CDR2 FQGTGA. This CDR3 has 14 residues. For the CDR3, the DNA is TGTGCCAGCAGCTTACAAGCGGGGGAGAACGAGCAGTACTTC. Translated: CASSLQAGENEQYF.